This TCR beta chain was sequenced during a study of T cell responses to AZD1222 COVID-19 vaccine. Study-level points and caveats: White British donors predominated, females outnumbered males, and clonal diversity was possibly underestimated.

Sequencing used immunoSEQ multiplex PCR; TCRdb keeps in-frame clones, though not all of them. This sample has some 90,000 clones, with approximately 88% found just once. Between the trimmed V and J ends, which lost 3 bases and 0 bases, there was a span of 14 bases. CDR3 length: 16 residues. Germline CDR1 reads KGHSH; CDR2 reads LQKENI. As concerns this clone: Its antigen is not known.

The sample consisted of peripheral blood, taken on day 0 of AZD1222 vaccination. This chain joins TRBV18 and TRBJ1-1; unclear D gene. This TCR came from an adult in good health. CDR3 amino acids: CASSPDRTGLNTEAFF. In DNA, the CDR3 is TGTGCCAGCTCACCCGACCGGACTGGCCTGAACACTGAAGCTTTCTTT.